This T cell receptor beta chain is from a study of OX40 agonist ivuxolimab in advanced cancers. Study at large: Ivuxolimab is an agonistic anti-OX40 (CD134) antibody, and patients were treated with it. Mean age approximately 55 years, range about 23 to 80; 82.7% male. Three patients had partial responses: one hepatocellular carcinoma, two cutaneous melanoma.

Method: immunoSEQ multiplex PCR; TCRdb's copy keeps in-frame clones and lacks some. Of some 64,000 clones listed, approximately 91% are singletons. Trimming removed 2 bases from V and 6 bases from J, with 11 bases in between. CDR1 and CDR2 from the germline V gene are KGHSH and LQKENI. The CDR3 length is 14 residues. About this clone: Its antigen is still unknown.

General observations from the study: In the 0.1-3.0 mg/kg groups, partial responders showed among the lowest expansion.

This sample comprised CD4+ or CD8+ T cells sorted from blood, obtained in a trial of the OX40 agonist ivuxolimab. The chain combines TRBV18 with TRBJ2-1, with D possibly called TRBD1 or TRBD2 (5 bases each). This TCR was recovered from an adult with an advanced solid tumor such as melanoma, head and neck, liver or kidney cancer. The CDR3 is CASSPGTRRNEQFF. The CDR3 nucleotides are TGTGCCAGCTCACCAGGGACCCGACGCAATGAGCAGTTCTTC.